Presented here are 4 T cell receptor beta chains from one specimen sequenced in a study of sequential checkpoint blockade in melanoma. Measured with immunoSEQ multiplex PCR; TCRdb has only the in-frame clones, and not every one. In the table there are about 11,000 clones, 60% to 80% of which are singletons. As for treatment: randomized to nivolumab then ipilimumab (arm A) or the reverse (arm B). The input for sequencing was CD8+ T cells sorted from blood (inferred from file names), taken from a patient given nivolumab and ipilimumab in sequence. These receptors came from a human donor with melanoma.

CDR3 DNA: TGTGCCAGCAGCTTAGGGGAGGGCAGGGAGACCCAGTACTTC. Its protein is CASSLGEGRETQYF. The chain recombines TRBV7-7 with TRBJ2-5, with 7 positions matching TRBD2. V was clipped by 1 base and J by 5 bases; unmatched bases: 4. The germline CDR1 and CDR2 sequences are SSHAT and FNYEAQ (reference sequence). The CDR3 consists of 14 residues.

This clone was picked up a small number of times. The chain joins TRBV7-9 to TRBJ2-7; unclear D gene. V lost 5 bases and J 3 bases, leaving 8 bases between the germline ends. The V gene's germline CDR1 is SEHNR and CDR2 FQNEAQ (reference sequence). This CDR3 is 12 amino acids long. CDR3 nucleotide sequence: TGTGCCAGCAGCCCCGAGGACTACGAGCAGTACTTC. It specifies CASSPEDYEQYF. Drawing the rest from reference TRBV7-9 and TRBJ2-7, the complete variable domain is DTGVSQNPRHKITKRGQNVTFRCDPISEHNRLYWYRQTLGQGPEFLTYFQNEAQLEKSRLLSDRFSAERPKGSFSTLEIQRTEQGDSAMYLCASSPEDYEQYFGPGTRLTVT.

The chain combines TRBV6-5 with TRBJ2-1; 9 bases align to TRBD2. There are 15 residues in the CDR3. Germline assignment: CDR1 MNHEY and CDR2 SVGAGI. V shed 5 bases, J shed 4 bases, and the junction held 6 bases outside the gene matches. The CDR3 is CASSRSGSGYNEQFF. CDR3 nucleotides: TGTGCCAGCAGTCGTAGCGGGAGTGGTTACAATGAGCAGTTCTTC.

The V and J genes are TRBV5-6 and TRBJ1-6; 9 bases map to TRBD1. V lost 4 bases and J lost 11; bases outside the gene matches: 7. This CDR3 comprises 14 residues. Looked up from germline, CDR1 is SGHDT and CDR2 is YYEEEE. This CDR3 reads CASSQGQGRPPLHF. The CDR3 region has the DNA TGTGCCAGCAGCCAGGGACAGGGAAGGCCACCCCTCCACTTT.